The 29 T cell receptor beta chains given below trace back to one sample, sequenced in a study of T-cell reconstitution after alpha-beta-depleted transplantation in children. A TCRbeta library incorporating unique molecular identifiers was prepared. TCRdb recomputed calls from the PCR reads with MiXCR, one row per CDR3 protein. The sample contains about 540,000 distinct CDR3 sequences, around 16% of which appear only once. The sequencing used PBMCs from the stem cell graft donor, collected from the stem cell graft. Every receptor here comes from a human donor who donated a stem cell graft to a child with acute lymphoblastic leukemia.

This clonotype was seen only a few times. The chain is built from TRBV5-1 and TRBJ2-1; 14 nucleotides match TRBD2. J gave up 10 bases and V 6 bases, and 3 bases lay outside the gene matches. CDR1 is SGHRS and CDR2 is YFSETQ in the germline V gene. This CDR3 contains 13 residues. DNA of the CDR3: TGCGCCAGCACCGGGACTAGCGGGAGAGAGCAGTTCTTC. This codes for CASTGTSGREQFF. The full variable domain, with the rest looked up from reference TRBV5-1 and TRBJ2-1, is KAGVTQTPRYLIKTRGQQVTLSCSPISGHRSVSWYQQTPGQGLQFLFEYFSETQRNKGNFPGRFSGRQFSNSRSEMNVSTLELGDSALYLCASTGTSGREQFFGPGTRLTVL.

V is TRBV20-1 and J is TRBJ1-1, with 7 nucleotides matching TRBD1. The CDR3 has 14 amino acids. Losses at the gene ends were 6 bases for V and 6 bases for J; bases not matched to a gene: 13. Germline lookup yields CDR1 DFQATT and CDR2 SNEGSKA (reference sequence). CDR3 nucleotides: TGCAGTGCCCCATTGACAGGGAGAAACTCTGAAGCTTTCTTT. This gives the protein CSAPLTGRNSEAFF.

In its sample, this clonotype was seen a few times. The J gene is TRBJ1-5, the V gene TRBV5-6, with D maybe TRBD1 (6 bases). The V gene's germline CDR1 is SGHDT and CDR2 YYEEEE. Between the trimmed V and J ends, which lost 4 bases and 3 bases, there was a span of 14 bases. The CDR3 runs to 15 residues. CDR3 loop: CASSATGQPNQPQHF. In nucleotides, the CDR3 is TGTGCCAGCAGCGCCACAGGGCAGCCCAATCAGCCCCAGCATTTT.

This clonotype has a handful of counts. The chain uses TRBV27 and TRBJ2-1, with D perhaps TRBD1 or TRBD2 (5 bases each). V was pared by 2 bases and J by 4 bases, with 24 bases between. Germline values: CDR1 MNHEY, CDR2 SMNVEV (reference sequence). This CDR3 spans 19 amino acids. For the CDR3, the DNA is TGTGCCAGCAGTTTAGCCAGCATTCCGGGGCGGAGGTTATACAATGAGCAGTTCTTC. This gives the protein CASSLASIPGRRLYNEQFF.

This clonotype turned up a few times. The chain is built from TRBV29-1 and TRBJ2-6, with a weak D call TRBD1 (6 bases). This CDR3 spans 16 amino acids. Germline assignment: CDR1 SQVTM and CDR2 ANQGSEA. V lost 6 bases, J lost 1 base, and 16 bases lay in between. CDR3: CSVYYGGQSGANVLTF. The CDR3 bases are TGCAGCGTCTACTACGGAGGACAGTCTGGGGCCAACGTCCTGACTTTC. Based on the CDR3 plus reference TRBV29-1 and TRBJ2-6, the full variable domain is SAVISQKPSRDICQRGTSLTIQCQVDSQVTMMFWYRQQPGQSLTLIATANQGSEATYESGFVIDKFPISRPNLTFSTLTVSNMSPEDSSIYLCSVYYGGQSGANVLTFGAGSRLTVL.

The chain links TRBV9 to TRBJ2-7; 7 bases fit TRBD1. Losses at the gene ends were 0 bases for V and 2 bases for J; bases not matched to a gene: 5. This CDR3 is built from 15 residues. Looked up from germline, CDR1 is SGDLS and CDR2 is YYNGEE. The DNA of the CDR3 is TGTGCCAGCAGCGTAGGTGGACAGGATACCTACGAGCAGTACTTC. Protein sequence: CASSVGGQDTYEQYF.

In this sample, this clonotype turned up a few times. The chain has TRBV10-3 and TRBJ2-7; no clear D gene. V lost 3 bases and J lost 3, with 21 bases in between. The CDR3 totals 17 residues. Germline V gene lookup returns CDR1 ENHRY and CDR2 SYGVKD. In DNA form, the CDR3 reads TGTGCCATCAGTGAACCTTGCTTGGGGTCCCTATGCTACGAGCAGTACTTC. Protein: CAISEPCLGSLCYEQYF.

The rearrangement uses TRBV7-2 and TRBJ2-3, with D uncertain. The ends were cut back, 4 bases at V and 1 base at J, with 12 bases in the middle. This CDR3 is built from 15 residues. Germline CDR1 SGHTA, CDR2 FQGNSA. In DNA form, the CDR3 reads TGTGCCAGCAGCTCGGGCCCGGGCCGCACAGATACGCAGTATTTT. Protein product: CASSSGPGRTDTQYF.

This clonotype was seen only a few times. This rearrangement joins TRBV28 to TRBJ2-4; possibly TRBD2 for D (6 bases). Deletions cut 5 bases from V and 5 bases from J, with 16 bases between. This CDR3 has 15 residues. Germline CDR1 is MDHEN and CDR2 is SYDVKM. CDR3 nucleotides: TGTGCCAGCAGTGGCCACGGAGGGGTGCAAAACATTCAGTACTTC. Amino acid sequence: CASSGHGGVQNIQYF.

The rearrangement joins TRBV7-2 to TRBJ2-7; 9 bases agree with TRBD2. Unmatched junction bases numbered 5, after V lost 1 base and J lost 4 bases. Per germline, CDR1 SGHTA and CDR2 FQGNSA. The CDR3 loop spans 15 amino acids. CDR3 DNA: TGTGCCAGCAGCTTAGTAGCGGGAGAATGGTACGAGCAGTACTTC. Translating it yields CASSLVAGEWYEQYF.

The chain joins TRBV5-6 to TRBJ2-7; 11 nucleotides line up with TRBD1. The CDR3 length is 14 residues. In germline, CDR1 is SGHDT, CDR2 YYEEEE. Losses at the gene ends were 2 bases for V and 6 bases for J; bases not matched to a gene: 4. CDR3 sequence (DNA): TGTGCCAGCAGCTTCGGGACAGGGGGGTCCGAGCAGTACTTC. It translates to CASSFGTGGSEQYF. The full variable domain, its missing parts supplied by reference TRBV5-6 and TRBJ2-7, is DAGVTQSPTHLIKTRGQQVTLRCSPKSGHDTVSWYQQALGQGPQFIFQYYEEEERQRGNFPDRFSGHQFPNYSSELNVNALLLGDSALYLCASSFGTGGSEQYFGPGTRLTVT.

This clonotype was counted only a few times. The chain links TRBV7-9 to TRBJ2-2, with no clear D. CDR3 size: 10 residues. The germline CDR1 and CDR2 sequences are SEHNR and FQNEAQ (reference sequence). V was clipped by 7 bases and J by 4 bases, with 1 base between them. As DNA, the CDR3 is TGTGCCAGCACCACCGGGGAGCTGTTTTTT. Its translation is CASTTGELFF. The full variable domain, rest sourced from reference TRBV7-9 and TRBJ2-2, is DTGVSQNPRHKITKRGQNVTFRCDPISEHNRLYWYRQTLGQGPEFLTYFQNEAQLEKSRLLSDRFSAERPKGSFSTLEIQRTEQGDSAMYLCASTTGELFFGEGSRLTVL.

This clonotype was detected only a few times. DNA of the CDR3: TGTGCCAGCAGCCTCCAGACAGGCTACAATGAGCAGTTCTTC. This translates into CASSLQTGYNEQFF. V usage is TRBV7-6 and J usage is TRBJ2-1; D might be TRBD1 (6 bases). The CDR3 consists of 14 residues. Germline assignment: CDR1 SGHVS and CDR2 FNYEAQ. V lost 5 bases to trimming and J lost 3 bases, with 11 bases between them. The entire variable domain, with the rest obtained from reference TRBV7-6 and TRBJ2-1, is as follows: GAGVSQSPRYKVTKRGQDVALRCDPISGHVSLYWYRQALGQGPEFLTYFNYEAQQDKSGLPNDRFSAERPEGSISTLTIQRTEQRDSAMYRCASSLQTGYNEQFFGPGTRLTVL.

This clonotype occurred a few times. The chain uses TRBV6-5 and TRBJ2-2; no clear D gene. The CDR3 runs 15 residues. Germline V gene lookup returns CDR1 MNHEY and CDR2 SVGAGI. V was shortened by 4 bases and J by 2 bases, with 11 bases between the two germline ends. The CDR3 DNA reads TGTGCCAGCAGTTCTCCTTCGACTAACACCGGGGAGCTGTTTTTT. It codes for CASSSPSTNTGELFF.

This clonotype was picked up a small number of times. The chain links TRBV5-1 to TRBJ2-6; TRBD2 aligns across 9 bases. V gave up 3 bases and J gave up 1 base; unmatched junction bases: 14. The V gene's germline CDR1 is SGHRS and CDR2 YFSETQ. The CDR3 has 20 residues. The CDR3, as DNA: TGCGCCAGCAGCTCGCGGACAGCCGGGACTAGCCGTTCTGGGGCCAACGTCCTGACTTTC. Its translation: CASSSRTAGTSRSGANVLTF.

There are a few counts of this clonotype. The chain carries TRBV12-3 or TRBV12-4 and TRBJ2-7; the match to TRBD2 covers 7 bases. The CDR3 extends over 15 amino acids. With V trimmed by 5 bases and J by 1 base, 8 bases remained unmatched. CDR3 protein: CASSDPGGPSYEQYF. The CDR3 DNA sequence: TGTGCCAGCAGTGATCCGGGGGGTCCGTCCTACGAGCAGTACTTC.

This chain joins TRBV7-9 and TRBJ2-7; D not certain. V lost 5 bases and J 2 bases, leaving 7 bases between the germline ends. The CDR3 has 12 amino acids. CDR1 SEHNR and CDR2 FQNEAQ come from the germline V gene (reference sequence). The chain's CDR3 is CASSVQTYEQYF. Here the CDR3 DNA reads TGTGCCAGCAGCGTCCAGACCTACGAGCAGTACTTC.

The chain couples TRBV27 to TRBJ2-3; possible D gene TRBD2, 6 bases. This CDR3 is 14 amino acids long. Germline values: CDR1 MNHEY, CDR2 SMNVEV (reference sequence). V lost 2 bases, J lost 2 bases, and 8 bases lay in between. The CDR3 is CASSLQGLTDTQYF. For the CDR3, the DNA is TGTGCCAGCAGTTTACAGGGACTCACAGATACGCAGTATTTT.

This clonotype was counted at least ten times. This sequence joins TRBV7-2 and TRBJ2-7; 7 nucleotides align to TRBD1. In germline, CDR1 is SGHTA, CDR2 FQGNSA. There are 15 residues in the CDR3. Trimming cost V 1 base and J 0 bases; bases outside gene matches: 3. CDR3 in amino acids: CASSLVWDSSYEQYF. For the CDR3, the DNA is TGTGCCAGCAGCTTAGTTTGGGACAGCTCCTACGAGCAGTACTTC.

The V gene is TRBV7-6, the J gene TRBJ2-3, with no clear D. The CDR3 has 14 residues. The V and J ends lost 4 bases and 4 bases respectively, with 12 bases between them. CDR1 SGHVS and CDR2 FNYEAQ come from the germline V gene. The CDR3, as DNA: TGTGCCAGCAGCTCAGGACCTGGCGCAGATACGCAGTATTTT. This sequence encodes CASSSGPGADTQYF. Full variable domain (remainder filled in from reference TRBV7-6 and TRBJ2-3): GAGVSQSPRYKVTKRGQDVALRCDPISGHVSLYWYRQALGQGPEFLTYFNYEAQQDKSGLPNDRFSAERPEGSISTLTIQRTEQRDSAMYRCASSSGPGADTQYFGPGTRLTVL.

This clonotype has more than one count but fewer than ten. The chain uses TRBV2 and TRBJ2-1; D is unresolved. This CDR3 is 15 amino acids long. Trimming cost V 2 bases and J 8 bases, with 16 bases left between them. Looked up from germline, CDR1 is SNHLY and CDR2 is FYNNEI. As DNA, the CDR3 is TGTGCCAGCAGTGAAAGAGTGGTCGGCCAGGATGAGCAGTTCTTC. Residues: CASSERVVGQDEQFF.

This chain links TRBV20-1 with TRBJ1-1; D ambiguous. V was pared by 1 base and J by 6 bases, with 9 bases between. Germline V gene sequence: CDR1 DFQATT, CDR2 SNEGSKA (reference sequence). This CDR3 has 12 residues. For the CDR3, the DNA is TGCAGTGCTAGAGCTCTCCAGGCTGAAGCTTTCTTT. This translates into CSARALQAEAFF.

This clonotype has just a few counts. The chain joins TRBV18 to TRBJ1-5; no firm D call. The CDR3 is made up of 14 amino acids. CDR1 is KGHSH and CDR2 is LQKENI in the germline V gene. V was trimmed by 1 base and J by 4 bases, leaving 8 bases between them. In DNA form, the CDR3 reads TGTGCCAGCTCACCACAACGAGGAAATCAGCCCCAGCATTTT. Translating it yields CASSPQRGNQPQHF. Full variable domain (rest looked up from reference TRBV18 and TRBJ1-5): NAGVMQNPRHLVRRRGQEARLRCSPMKGHSHVYWYRQLPEEGLKFMVYLQKENIIDESGMPKERFSAEFPKEGPSILRIQQVVRGDSAAYFCASSPQRGNQPQHFGDGTRLSIL.

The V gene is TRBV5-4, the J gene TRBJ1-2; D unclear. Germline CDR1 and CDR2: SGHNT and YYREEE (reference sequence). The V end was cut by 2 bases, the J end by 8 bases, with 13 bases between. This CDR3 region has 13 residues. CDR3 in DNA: TGTGCCAGCAGCTTCCCCTCTGAATACGGCTACACCTTC. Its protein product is CASSFPSEYGYTF.

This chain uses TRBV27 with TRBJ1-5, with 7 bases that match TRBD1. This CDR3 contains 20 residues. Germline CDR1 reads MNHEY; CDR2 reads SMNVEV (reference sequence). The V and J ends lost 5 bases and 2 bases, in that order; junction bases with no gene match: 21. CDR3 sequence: CASSPPYRGAARSGNQPQHF. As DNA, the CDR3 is TGTGCCAGCAGTCCCCCCTACAGGGGCGCAGCCCGAAGCGGCAATCAGCCCCAGCATTTT.

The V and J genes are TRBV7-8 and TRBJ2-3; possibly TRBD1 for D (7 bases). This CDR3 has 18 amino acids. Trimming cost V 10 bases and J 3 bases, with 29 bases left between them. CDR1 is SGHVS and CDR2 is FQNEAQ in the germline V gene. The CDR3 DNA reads TGTGCCACTACGCCAGGGGGGTGGGGGGCAGGGGGAACAGATACGCAGTATTTT. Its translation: CATTPGGWGAGGTDTQYF.

As DNA, the CDR3 is TGTGCCAGCTCACGGGCCACGAGCACGTACACTGAAGCTTTCTTT. Translating gives CASSRATSTYTEAFF. The gene calls are TRBV18 and TRBJ1-1; D is unresolved. Trimming removed 4 bases at V and 3 bases at J, with 15 bases between. Looked up from germline, CDR1 is KGHSH and CDR2 is LQKENI. The length of the CDR3 is 15 residues. The full variable domain, rest sourced from reference TRBV18 and TRBJ1-1, is NAGVMQNPRHLVRRRGQEARLRCSPMKGHSHVYWYRQLPEEGLKFMVYLQKENIIDESGMPKERFSAEFPKEGPSILRIQQVVRGDSAAYFCASSRATSTYTEAFFGQGTRLTVV.

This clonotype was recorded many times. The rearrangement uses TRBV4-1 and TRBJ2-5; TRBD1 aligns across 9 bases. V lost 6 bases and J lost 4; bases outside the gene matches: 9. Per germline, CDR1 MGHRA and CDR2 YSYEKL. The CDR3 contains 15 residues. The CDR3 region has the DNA TGCGCCAGCAGTCCAATAGGGACAGGGAGAGAGACCCAGTACTTC. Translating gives CASSPIGTGRETQYF.

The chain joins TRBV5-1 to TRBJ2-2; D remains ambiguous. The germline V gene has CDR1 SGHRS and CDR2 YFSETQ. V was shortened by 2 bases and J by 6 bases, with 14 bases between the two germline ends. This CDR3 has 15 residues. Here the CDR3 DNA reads TGCGCCAGCAGCTTAAGGACCCGAAGTTCCGGGGAGCTGTTTTTT. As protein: CASSLRTRSSGELFF.